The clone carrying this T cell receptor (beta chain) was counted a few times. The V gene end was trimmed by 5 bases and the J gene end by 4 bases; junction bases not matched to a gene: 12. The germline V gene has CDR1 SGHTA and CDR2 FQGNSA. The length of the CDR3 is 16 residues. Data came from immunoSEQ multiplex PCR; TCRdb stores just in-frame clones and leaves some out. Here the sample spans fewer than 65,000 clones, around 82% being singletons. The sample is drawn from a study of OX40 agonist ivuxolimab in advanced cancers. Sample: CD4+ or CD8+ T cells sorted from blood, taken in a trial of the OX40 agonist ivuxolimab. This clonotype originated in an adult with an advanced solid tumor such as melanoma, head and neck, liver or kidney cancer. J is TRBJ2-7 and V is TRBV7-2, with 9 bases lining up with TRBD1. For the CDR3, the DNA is TGTGCCAGCAGCCCCAGGCGGACAGGGGATGCATACGAGCAGTACTTC. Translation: CASSPRRTGDAYEQYF.